This entry concerns a single T cell receptor beta chain. What it binds is not known. The sample's treatment: roughly 11-day PBMC culture with coronavirus spike peptide pools or control peptides (ViraFEST assay). This sample is part of a study of vaccination and CD4 T cells after COVID-19. Oncomine TCR Beta short-read sequencing was applied to DNA from cultured CD4+ T cells. TCRdb recomputed calls from the PCR reads with MiXCR, one row per CDR3 protein. The repertoire has some 10,000 distinct CDR3 sequences, 43% of them found once; the top ten carry 21%. V lost 3 bases and J 8 bases, leaving 14 bases between the germline ends. CDR1 and CDR2 from the germline V gene are SGHNT and YYREEE (reference sequence). This CDR3 spans 13 amino acids.

The V call is TRBV5-4, the J call TRBJ1-2, with a weak D call TRBD1 (6 bases). The sequencing input was CD4+ T cells from blood, cultured in vitro. The sequence derives from a human donor who had recovered from COVID-19. The chain's CDR3 is CASSWTVGRGYTF. The CDR3 DNA is TGTGCCAGCAGCTGGACAGTCGGGCGGGGCTACACCTTC.